Listed here are 20 T cell receptor beta chains from one sample, sequenced in a study of cytomegalovirus exposure and HLA in healthy donors (dated by TCRdb to 2016 to 2017). Libraries were prepared through the immunoSEQ multiplex PCR assay. For the multiplex PCR, a mixture combining 60 forward primers for TCR Vbeta segments and 13 reverse primers for TCR Jbeta segments was used. TCRdb holds this immuneACCESS table with in-frame rearrangements only. Some clones are missing; in checked studies, unresolved V genes explain under half, and the rest has no known cause. Here the sample has about 140,000 clones; about four fifths occur a single time. The biggest ten clones account for 3.5% to 5.5% of the sample. The material sequenced was PBMCs. These receptors were collected from a woman aged 40 to 49 in good health and CMV-seropositive.

The chain recombines TRBV9 with TRBJ1-5; the D gene is possibly TRBD1 (6 bases). Germline values: CDR1 SGDLS, CDR2 YYNGEE. V gave up 0 bases and J gave up 3 bases, with 10 bases separating them. There are 15 residues in the CDR3. In nucleotides, the CDR3 is TGTGCCAGCAGCGTAGGAGGGGGTGCCAATCAGCCCCAGCATTTT. Protein sequence: CASSVGGGANQPQHF.

This clone was counted a single time. The chain joins TRBV6-1 to TRBJ2-2; D ambiguous. With 2 bases removed from V and 2 bases from J, the gap between germline ends came to 9 bases. The V gene's germline CDR1 is MNHNS and CDR2 SASEGT. There are 15 residues in the CDR3. The CDR3 reads CASSEHSRNTGELFF. Here the CDR3 DNA reads TGTGCCAGCAGTGAACATTCCAGAAACACCGGGGAGCTGTTTTTT.

The V gene is TRBV6-1, the J gene TRBJ2-7, with a tentative D call TRBD1 (5 bases). The V gene's germline CDR1 is MNHNS and CDR2 SASEGT. CDR3 size: 13 residues. V lost 8 bases and J lost 2, with 13 bases in between. The DNA of the CDR3 is TGTGCCAGCTGGGGCGGAGAAACCTACGAGCAGTACTTC. It codes for CASWGGETYEQYF.

The gene calls are TRBV7-2 and TRBJ1-1, with 9 bases matching TRBD1. The J segment lost 1 base and the V segment lost 0 bases, leaving 12 bases of the junction unmatched. CDR1 SGHTA and CDR2 FQGNSA come from the germline V gene. There are 19 residues in the CDR3. CDR3 sequence reads: CASSLANPRQGVWNTEAFF. The CDR3 DNA reads as TGTGCCAGCAGCTTAGCGAATCCGAGACAGGGGGTCTGGAACACTGAAGCTTTCTTT.

The rearrangement links TRBV5-1 to TRBJ2-2; TRBD1 aligns across 9 bases. J gave up 8 bases and V 6 bases, and 11 bases lay outside the gene matches. The germline V gene has CDR1 SGHRS and CDR2 YFSETQ. This CDR3 has 15 amino acids. In DNA, the CDR3 is TGCGCCAGCACCAGGACAGGGGCCACGTCAGGGGAGCTGTTTTTT. Amino acids: CASTRTGATSGELFF.

V is TRBV6-1 and J is TRBJ2-3; TRBD1 matches 10 bases. The ends lost 7 bases at V and 3 bases at J; junction bases unmatched: 4. The CDR3 runs 14 residues. Germline assignment: CDR1 MNHNS and CDR2 SASEGT. Here the CDR3 reads CASMDRGRTDTQYF. Written as DNA, the CDR3 is TGTGCCAGCATGGACAGGGGGAGAACAGATACGCAGTATTTT.

The CDR3 here is CATQQVSNQPQHF. The CDR3 DNA is TGTGCCACCCAACAGGTTAGCAATCAGCCCCAGCATTTT. The chain is built from TRBV6-6 and TRBJ1-5; possibly TRBD1 for D (5 bases). This CDR3 comprises 13 residues. Germline V gene data show CDR1 as MNHNY and CDR2 as SVGAGI (reference sequence). Deletions cut 10 bases from V and 0 bases from J, with 10 bases between.

The rearrangement links TRBV5-4 to TRBJ1-2, with 8 bases identical to TRBD1. The V gene's germline CDR1 is SGHNT and CDR2 YYREEE (reference sequence). The CDR3 is 15 amino acids. Trimming took 4 bases from V and 8 from J; bases not matched to a gene: 13. Here the CDR3 DNA reads TGTGCCAGCAGCCTCTGGCGCGGACAGGGACAAGGCTACACCTTC. This sequence encodes CASSLWRGQGQGYTF.

This clone was seen a few times. The V gene is TRBV5-1, the J gene TRBJ2-3; D may be TRBD1 (5 bases). CDR3 length: 16 amino acids. Germline V gives CDR1 SGHRS, CDR2 YFSETQ. Trimming shortened V by 3 bases and J by 5 bases, and 19 bases separated the two germline ends. The CDR3 spells CASSSIPSVGVDTQYF. DNA of the CDR3: TGCGCCAGCAGCTCCATCCCCTCTGTAGGGGTAGATACGCAGTATTTT.

This clone occurred a few times. The chain couples TRBV7-9 to TRBJ2-7; D is unresolved. V lost 5 bases and J 5 bases, leaving 7 bases between the germline ends. The CDR3 runs to 11 residues. Germline V gives CDR1 SEHNR, CDR2 FQNEAQ (reference sequence). The CDR3 DNA sequence: TGTGCCAGCAGCCTTTTCGACGAGCAGTACTTC. Its translation is CASSLFDEQYF.

The CDR3 nucleotides are TGCGCCAGCAGCCAAGATGATCTACTCTACAATGAGCAGTTCTTC. This sequence encodes CASSQDDLLYNEQFF. The chain links TRBV4-1 to TRBJ2-1; D unclear. V lost 0 bases and J lost 3, with 9 bases in between. The CDR3 is 15 amino acids. Germline CDR1 and CDR2: MGHRA and YSYEKL.

The J gene is TRBJ2-7, the V gene TRBV6-1; D call uncertain. The CDR3 sequence is 14 residues long. The V and J ends lost 2 bases and 1 base respectively, with 9 bases between them. Germline V CDR1 and CDR2: MNHNS, SASEGT. This CDR3 is CASSEMEQSYEQYF. The CDR3 DNA is TGTGCCAGCAGTGAAATGGAGCAGTCCTACGAGCAGTACTTC.

The V call is TRBV7-9, the J call TRBJ2-1; D is possibly TRBD1 (6 bases). The CDR3 sequence is 14 residues long. Trimming removed 1 base at V and 9 bases at J, with 13 bases between. Germline assignment: CDR1 SEHNR and CDR2 FQNEAQ (reference sequence). The CDR3, as DNA: TGTGCCAGCAGCTTAGGAAAAGACAGGAGTGAGCAGTTCTTC. Translation: CASSLGKDRSEQFF.

J is TRBJ2-3 and V is TRBV25-1; maybe TRBD1 (5 bases). Trimming took 2 bases from V and 4 from J, leaving 10 bases between them. Germline CDR1 and CDR2: MGHDK and SYGVNS. The CDR3 extends over 14 amino acids. This chain's CDR3 is CASSETRVPDTQYF. CDR3 DNA sequence: TGTGCCAGCAGTGAAACCAGGGTACCAGATACGCAGTATTTT.

CDR3 amino acids: CASSSPTGLAGSETQYF. The DNA for the CDR3 is TGTGCCAGCAGCTCACCAACCGGACTAGCGGGATCAGAGACCCAGTACTTC. The gene calls are TRBV7-2 and TRBJ2-5, with 12 positions matching TRBD2. CDR1 and CDR2 (germline): SGHTA, FQGNSA. With 4 bases clipped from V and 4 bases from J, the junction kept 10 bases outside the gene matches. The length of the CDR3 is 17 residues.

As to this clone: The junction differs from germline at one of its ends, possibly a read error. The CDR3 loop is CSSSLSWDRGLVSDGYTF. Written as DNA, the CDR3 is TGTTCCAGCAGCTTATCCTGGGACAGGGGGCTCGTGAGTGATGGCTACACCTTC. The rearrangement uses TRBV7-9 and TRBJ1-2, with 12 bases matching TRBD1. CDR1 is SEHNR and CDR2 is FQNEAQ in the germline V gene (reference sequence). The CDR3 has 18 amino acids. The entire variable domain, with the rest obtained from reference TRBV7-9 and TRBJ1-2, is as follows: DTGVSQNPRHKITKRGQNVTFRCDPISEHNRLYWYRQTLGQGPEFLTYFQNEAQLEKSRLLSDRFSAERPKGSFSTLEIQRTEQGDSAMYLCSSSLSWDRGLVSDGYTFGSGTRLTVV.

V gene TRBV4-2 combines with J gene TRBJ2-3, with D unclear. CDR1 is LGHNA, CDR2 YNFKEQ, per germline. This CDR3 spans 14 amino acids. V was clipped by 0 bases and J by 2 bases, with 6 bases between them. In DNA, the CDR3 is TGTGCCAGCAGCCAAGATATAGTCACAGATACGCAGTATTTT. Translating gives CASSQDIVTDTQYF.

The V gene is TRBV27, the J gene TRBJ1-5, with D uncertain. The V and J ends lost 3 bases and 0 bases respectively, with 9 bases between them. CDR1 MNHEY and CDR2 SMNVEV come from the germline V gene (reference sequence). The CDR3 is 15 amino acids. The CDR3 loop is CASSFVRDSNQPQHF. The CDR3 DNA reads TGTGCCAGCAGTTTTGTGAGGGATAGCAATCAGCCCCAGCATTTT.

This clone was seen a handful of times. This chain joins TRBV4-1 and TRBJ1-2; 8 bases map to TRBD1. Looked up from germline, CDR1 is MGHRA and CDR2 is YSYEKL. With V trimmed by 0 bases and J by 6 bases, 3 bases remained unmatched. CDR3 length equals 14 residues. The CDR3 here is CASSQEEDRDGYTF. DNA of the CDR3: TGCGCCAGCAGCCAAGAGGAGGACAGGGATGGCTACACCTTC.

This clone was seen a single time. This rearrangement joins TRBV7-9 to TRBJ2-1; 13 bases line up with TRBD2. The V segment lost 4 bases and the J segment 6 bases; nucleotides outside the gene matches: 6. The V gene's germline CDR1 is SEHNR and CDR2 FQNEAQ (reference sequence). This CDR3 has 16 residues. The CDR3 is CASSSRTSGSPNEQFF. The CDR3 nucleotides read TGTGCCAGCAGCTCGCGGACTAGCGGGAGCCCCAATGAGCAGTTCTTC.